This passage covers 19 T cell receptor beta chains from one sample sequenced in a study of identical twins. MiXCR, applied by TCRdb to the 5' RACE reads, yields one record per CDR3 protein. The repertoire holds roughly 500,000 distinct CDR3 sequences, with approximately 22% as singletons. Another study also made use of these data, one on T cells expressing NK-cell markers.

The specimen was CD4+ T cells sorted from blood. The receptors here all came from a woman aged 18-29 years in good health.

The rearrangement links TRBV20-1 to TRBJ1-2; D is perhaps TRBD1 (5 bases). The CDR3 contains 13 residues. Germline V gene sequence: CDR1 DFQATT, CDR2 SNEGSKA (reference sequence). V was clipped by 2 bases and J by 3 bases, with 10 bases between them. CDR3 protein: CSARTARDYGYTF. CDR3 bases: TGCAGTGCTAGAACCGCCAGGGACTATGGCTACACCTTC.

This clonotype was observed a handful of times. The genes are TRBV29-1 and TRBJ2-3; D unresolved. Trimming stripped 0 bases from V and 11 bases from J, with 12 bases between. CDR1 SQVTM and CDR2 ANQGSEA come from the germline V gene. The CDR3 is made up of 12 amino acids. This CDR3 is CSVEDGASLQYF. The DNA of the CDR3 is TGCAGCGTTGAAGATGGAGCTAGTTTGCAGTATTTT.

J is TRBJ2-1 and V is TRBV11-2, with 8 nucleotides matching TRBD2. The CDR3 contains 17 residues. Germline V gene data show CDR1 as SGHAT and CDR2 as FQNNGV. Unmatched junction bases numbered 10, after V lost 6 bases and J lost 0 bases. CDR3 DNA sequence: TGTGCCAGCAGGCCCGGGCTAGCGGGTAGCTCCTACAATGAGCAGTTCTTC. Translated: CASRPGLAGSSYNEQFF.

This clonotype was recorded at least ten times. The CDR3 sequence: CASSGDFSTDTQYF. The CDR3 DNA reads TGTGCCAGCTCAGGGGACTTCTCCACAGATACGCAGTATTTT. The chain joins TRBV2 to TRBJ2-3; D assignment may be TRBD1 or TRBD2 (6 bases each). CDR1 and CDR2 (germline): SNHLY, FYNNEI. The CDR3 is made up of 14 amino acids. V dropped 8 bases and J dropped 2 bases, with 14 bases sitting between them.

The chain is built from TRBV7-8 and TRBJ2-5; D is possibly TRBD1 or TRBD2 (5 bases each). Per the germline V gene, CDR1 is SGHVS and CDR2 is FQNEAQ. Deletions cut 2 bases from V and 4 bases from J, with 23 bases between. The CDR3 spans 18 residues. In nucleotides, the CDR3 is TGTGCCAGCAGCTTAAAGAGCCTCCCGGGGCCTAAGGGAGAGACCCAGTACTTC. Protein: CASSLKSLPGPKGETQYF.

The chain recombines TRBV5-1 with TRBJ2-3; 9 bases match TRBD2. The CDR3 contains 18 residues. Germline trimming cut 2 bases from V and 5 bases from J; bases unmatched to any gene: 15. Per the germline V gene, CDR1 is SGHRS and CDR2 is YFSETQ. CDR3 sequence reads: CASSLGSGGLSFGDTQYF. CDR3 nucleotide sequence: TGCGCCAGCAGCTTAGGTAGCGGGGGACTATCATTCGGAGATACGCAGTATTTT.

The table lists this clonotype with many counts. This chain connects TRBV12-3 or TRBV12-4 to TRBJ1-1; no definite D call. The CDR3 has 14 residues. The V end lost 0 bases, the J end lost 6 bases, and 11 bases lay between the germline ends. CDR3 loop: CASSLALTGSEAFF. In DNA, the CDR3 is TGTGCCAGCAGTTTAGCGCTAACGGGTTCTGAAGCTTTCTTT.

This clonotype came up many times. The rearrangement uses TRBV5-6 and TRBJ2-7, with D perhaps TRBD1 or TRBD2 (5 bases each). The CDR3 is made up of 15 amino acids. V lost 2 bases and J 2 bases, leaving 14 bases between the germline ends. Germline V gene lookup returns CDR1 SGHDT and CDR2 YYEEEE. CDR3 in DNA: TGTGCCAGCAGCTTAGGCTATCGGGGACCCTACGAGCAGTACTTC. Its translation: CASSLGYRGPYEQYF.

Only a few counts were recorded for this clonotype. The genes are TRBV15 and TRBJ2-2; TRBD1 is a possible D gene (6 bases). Germline V gene lookup returns CDR1 LNHNV and CDR2 YYDKDF (reference sequence). V lost 0 bases and J lost 4, with 12 bases in between. This CDR3 has 16 residues. CDR3 sequence: CATSRDTTGTTGELFF. The CDR3 region has the DNA TGTGCCACCAGCAGAGATACCACAGGGACCACCGGGGAGCTGTTTTTT.

This clonotype was counted only a few times. The chain couples TRBV10-3 to TRBJ1-3; D is ambiguous. The CDR3 runs 14 residues. Germline assignment: CDR1 ENHRY and CDR2 SYGVKD. Trimming left V 3 bases short and J 7 bases short, with 13 bases between. The CDR3 nucleotides are TGTGCCATCAGTGATCCTACCCTCGACAACACCATATATTTT. Its translation: CAISDPTLDNTIYF.

The chain has TRBV20-1 and TRBJ2-3; TRBD2 matches 9 bases. The CDR3 length is 11 residues. Losses at the gene ends were 5 bases for V and 8 bases for J; bases not matched to a gene: 2. Germline CDR1 reads DFQATT; CDR2 reads SNEGSKA (reference sequence). CDR3 sequence reads: CSAVGLATQYF. Here the CDR3 DNA reads TGCAGTGCTGTGGGACTAGCTACGCAGTATTTT.

The table lists this clonotype with a few counts. V and J are TRBV29-1 and TRBJ1-2; unclear D gene. CDR3 length: 14 residues. Germline assignment: CDR1 SQVTM and CDR2 ANQGSEA. Trimming removed 1 base at V and 5 bases at J, with 14 bases between. Written as DNA, the CDR3 is TGCAGCGTTGAAGTCCCGGTGGAGGGATATGGCTACACCTTC. Translated: CSVEVPVEGYGYTF. Supplemented by reference TRBV29-1 and TRBJ1-2, the full variable domain reads SAVISQKPSRDICQRGTSLTIQCQVDSQVTMMFWYRQQPGQSLTLIATANQGSEATYESGFVIDKFPISRPNLTFSTLTVSNMSPEDSSIYLCSVEVPVEGYGYTFGSGTRLTVV.

This clonotype came up a few times. The genes are TRBV5-1 and TRBJ1-5; TRBD1 might be the D (6 bases). Germline V lookup: CDR1 SGHRS, CDR2 YFSETQ. V lost 0 bases and J 4 bases, leaving 11 bases between the germline ends. The CDR3 has 15 residues. The CDR3 bases are TGCGCCAGCAGCTTGGCGGGGGCCCAAAATCAGCCCCAGCATTTT. Amino acids: CASSLAGAQNQPQHF.

DNA for the CDR3: TGTGCCAGCTCACCACCCACTACGGGCTATGGCTACACCTTC. Residues: CASSPPTTGYGYTF. The chain recombines TRBV18 with TRBJ1-2; no firm D call. Trimming shortened V by 0 bases and J by 4 bases, and 9 bases separated the two germline ends. This CDR3 contains 14 residues. Germline V gives CDR1 KGHSH, CDR2 LQKENI.

The CDR3 protein is CSASWRFSYNEQFF. DNA of the CDR3: TGCAGTGCTAGCTGGCGTTTCTCCTACAATGAGCAGTTCTTC. The gene calls are TRBV20-1 and TRBJ2-1, with D hard to call. V was cut by 3 bases and J by 0 bases, with 9 bases left in between. Germline V lookup: CDR1 DFQATT, CDR2 SNEGSKA (reference sequence). The CDR3 loop spans 14 amino acids.

The chain carries TRBV7-2 and TRBJ2-7; 7 nucleotides align to TRBD1. Per germline, CDR1 SGHTA and CDR2 FQGNSA. The CDR3 loop spans 14 amino acids. Trimming removed 5 bases from V and 6 bases from J; junction bases left unmatched: 10. The CDR3 DNA reads TGTGCCAGCAGCCCTCAGGACAGGACGGTCGAGCAGTACTTC. Translated: CASSPQDRTVEQYF.

V and J are TRBV5-1 and TRBJ1-1; D is possibly TRBD1 (6 bases). The length of the CDR3 is 15 residues. CDR1 and CDR2 (germline): SGHRS, YFSETQ. The ends were cut back, 1 base at V and 2 bases at J, with 12 bases in the middle. The CDR3 reads CASSLYGTSNTEAFF. The CDR3 region has the DNA TGCGCCAGCAGCTTGTACGGGACAAGTAACACTGAAGCTTTCTTT.

The sample holds a few counts of this clonotype. The gene calls are TRBV6-5 and TRBJ2-2; no clear D gene. The germline V gene encodes CDR1 MNHEY and CDR2 SVGAGI. The CDR3 runs to 15 residues. The V end was cut by 0 bases, the J end by 8 bases, with 13 bases between. The CDR3 sequence: CASSYSEFVSGELFF. CDR3 coding DNA: TGTGCCAGCAGTTACTCCGAGTTTGTATCTGGGGAGCTGTTTTTT.

This clonotype occurred a few times. The rearrangement links TRBV29-1 to TRBJ2-3, with 8 bases matching TRBD1. This CDR3 has 14 residues. The germline V gene encodes CDR1 SQVTM and CDR2 ANQGSEA. V lost 7 bases, J lost 4 bases, and 10 bases stayed unmatched. The CDR3 DNA reads as TGCAGCGCCCTTGAGGCAGGGGGCGCAGATACGCAGTATTTT. It is translated as CSALEAGGADTQYF.